Presented here are 6 T cell receptor beta chains from one specimen sequenced in a study of cytomegalovirus exposure and HLA in healthy donors (dated by TCRdb to the late 2010s). The library was built by means of the immunoSEQ multiplex PCR assay. The multiplex PCR relied on a mix of 60 forward primers for TCR Vbeta segments and 13 reverse primers for TCR Jbeta segments. In TCRdb, the immuneACCESS table is reduced to in-frame sequences with V and J assigned. These tables do not hold every clone; where another copy was compared, an unresolved V gene accounts for under half, and the others remain unexplained. This sample lists 150,000 to 200,000 clones; less than 80% were detected once. In total, the top ten clones hold about 1.5% of the sample. The sequenced sample consisted of PBMCs. The receptor set was obtained from a man aged 18 to 29 in good health and CMV-seronegative.

The J gene is TRBJ1-1, the V gene TRBV18; D is perhaps TRBD1 (6 bases). Trimming removed 6 bases at V and 3 bases at J, with 14 bases between. There are 14 residues in the CDR3. In germline, CDR1 is KGHSH, CDR2 LQKENI. The CDR3 loop reads CASSLKQGDTEAFF. CDR3 DNA sequence: TGTGCCAGCTCTCTAAAACAGGGCGACACTGAAGCTTTCTTT. Full variable domain (remainder filled in from reference TRBV18 and TRBJ1-1): NAGVMQNPRHLVRRRGQEARLRCSPMKGHSHVYWYRQLPEEGLKFMVYLQKENIIDESGMPKERFSAEFPKEGPSILRIQQVVRGDSAAYFCASSLKQGDTEAFFGQGTRLTVV.

This chain connects TRBV7-3 to TRBJ2-1; 8 nucleotides align to TRBD2. Germline V CDR1 and CDR2: SGHTA, FQGTGA. The junction had 0 bases not matched to a gene; V was cut back by 4 bases and J by 4 bases. The CDR3 totals 13 residues. The CDR3 protein is CASSSSGYNEQFF. Here the CDR3 DNA reads TGTGCCAGCAGCTCTAGCGGGTACAATGAGCAGTTCTTC.

The V and J genes are TRBV27 and TRBJ2-1; D gene uncertain. The germline gives CDR1 MNHEY, CDR2 SMNVEV (reference sequence). This CDR3 is built from 15 residues. The V gene lost 5 bases and the J gene lost 6 bases, with 17 bases spanning the gap. CDR3 bases: TGTGCCAGCAGTACGCTAGTAAATTCCCCCAATGAGCAGTTCTTC. Amino acid sequence: CASSTLVNSPNEQFF.

V usage is TRBV27 and J usage is TRBJ2-1, with 10 bases matching TRBD1. V gave up 5 bases and J gave up 7 bases; unmatched junction bases: 5. Germline V gene data show CDR1 as MNHEY and CDR2 as SMNVEV (reference sequence). This CDR3 region has 14 residues. CDR3 in amino acids: CASSGGQGRNEQFF. The CDR3 DNA reads TGTGCCAGCAGTGGGGGACAGGGGAGGAATGAGCAGTTCTTC.

The V and J genes are TRBV5-5 and TRBJ2-2; TRBD2 matches at 8 bases. This CDR3 spans 16 amino acids. The germline V gene has CDR1 SGHKS and CDR2 YYEKEE (reference sequence). V lost 7 bases, J lost 0 bases, and 8 bases stayed unmatched. CDR3 nucleotide sequence: TGTGCCAGCCACGGGGGGGAGTATCCGAACACCGGGGAGCTGTTTTTT. This codes for CASHGGEYPNTGELFF.

The rearrangement joins TRBV7-6 to TRBJ1-1; D unclear. This CDR3 contains 13 residues. Germline CDR1 and CDR2: SGHVS and FNYEAQ. The V and J ends lost 6 bases and 1 base respectively, with 9 bases between them. The CDR3 loop reads CASSLAWNTEAFF. The CDR3 bases are TGTGCCAGCAGTCTAGCGTGGAACACTGAAGCTTTCTTT.